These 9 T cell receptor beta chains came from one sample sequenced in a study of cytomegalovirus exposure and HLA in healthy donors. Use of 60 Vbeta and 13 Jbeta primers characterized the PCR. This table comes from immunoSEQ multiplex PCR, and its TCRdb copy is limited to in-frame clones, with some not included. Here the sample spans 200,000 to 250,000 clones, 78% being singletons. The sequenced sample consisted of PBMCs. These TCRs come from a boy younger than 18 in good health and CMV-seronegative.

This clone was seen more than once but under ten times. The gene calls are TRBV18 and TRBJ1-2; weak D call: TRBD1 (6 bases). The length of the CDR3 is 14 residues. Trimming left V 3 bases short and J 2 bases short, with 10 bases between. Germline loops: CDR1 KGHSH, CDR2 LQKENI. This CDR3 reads CASSPSQGNYGYTF. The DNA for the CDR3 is TGTGCCAGCTCACCCTCCCAGGGGAACTATGGCTACACCTTC.

The CDR3 region has the DNA TGTGCCAGCTCACCTCCGGGACTAGCGGGAGGCAATGAGCAGTTCTTC. It yields the protein CASSPPGLAGGNEQFF. The rearrangement joins TRBV18 to TRBJ2-1; 15 nucleotides line up with TRBD2. The CDR3 extends over 16 amino acids. The trim removed 3 bases at V and 6 bases at J, leaving 3 bases unmatched. Germline values: CDR1 KGHSH, CDR2 LQKENI.

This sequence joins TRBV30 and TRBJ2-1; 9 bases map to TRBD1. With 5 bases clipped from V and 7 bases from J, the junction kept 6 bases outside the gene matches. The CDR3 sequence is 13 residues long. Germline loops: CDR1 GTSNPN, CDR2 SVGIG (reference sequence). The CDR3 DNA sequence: TGTGCCTGGGGTCCGGACAGGGGTAATGAGCAGTTCTTC. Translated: CAWGPDRGNEQFF.

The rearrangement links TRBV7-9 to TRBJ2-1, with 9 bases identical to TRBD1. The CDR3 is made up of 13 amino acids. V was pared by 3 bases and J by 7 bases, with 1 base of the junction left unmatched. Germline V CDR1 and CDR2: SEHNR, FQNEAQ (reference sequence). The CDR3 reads CASSFDRGNEQFF. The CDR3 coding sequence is TGTGCCAGCAGCTTTGACAGGGGGAATGAGCAGTTCTTC.

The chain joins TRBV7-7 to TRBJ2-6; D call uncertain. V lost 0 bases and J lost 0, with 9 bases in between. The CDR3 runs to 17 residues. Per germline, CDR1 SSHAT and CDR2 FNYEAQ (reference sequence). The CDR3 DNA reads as TGTGCCAGCAGCTTAGCTCACAGTTCCTCTGGGGCCAACGTCCTGACTTTC. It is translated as CASSLAHSSSGANVLTF.

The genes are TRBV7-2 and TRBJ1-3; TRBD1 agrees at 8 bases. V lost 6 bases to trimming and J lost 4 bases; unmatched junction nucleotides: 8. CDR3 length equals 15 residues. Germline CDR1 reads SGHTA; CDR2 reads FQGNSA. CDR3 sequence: CASRGQGYSGNTIYF. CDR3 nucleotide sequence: TGTGCCAGCAGAGGACAGGGTTATTCCGGAAACACCATATATTTT.

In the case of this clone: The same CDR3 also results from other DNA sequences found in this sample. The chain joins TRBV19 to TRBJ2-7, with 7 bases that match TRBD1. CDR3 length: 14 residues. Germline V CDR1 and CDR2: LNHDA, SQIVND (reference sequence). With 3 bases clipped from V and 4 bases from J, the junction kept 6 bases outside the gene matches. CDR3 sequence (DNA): TGTGCCAGTAGTATCCGACAGGGTGGGTACGAGCAGTACTTC. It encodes CASSIRQGGYEQYF.

CDR3 coding DNA: TGTGCCAGCAGTATGGGTCGGGGGAGCAATCAGCCCCAGCATTTT. This encodes CASSMGRGSNQPQHF. The chain employs TRBV6-6 and TRBJ1-5; D is perhaps TRBD1 (5 bases). Trimming cost V 5 bases and J 1 base, with 12 bases left between them. Germline values: CDR1 MNHNY, CDR2 SVGAGI (reference sequence). The CDR3 contains 15 residues.

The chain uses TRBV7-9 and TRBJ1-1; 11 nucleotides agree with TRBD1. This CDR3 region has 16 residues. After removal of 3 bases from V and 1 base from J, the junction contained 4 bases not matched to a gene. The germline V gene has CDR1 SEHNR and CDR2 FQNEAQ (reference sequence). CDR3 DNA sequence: TGTGCCAGCAGCTTGGACAGGGGGCGCGGGAACACTGAAGCTTTCTTT. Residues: CASSLDRGRGNTEAFF.